Presented here are 12 T cell receptor beta chains from one specimen sequenced in a study of vaccination and CD4 T cells after COVID-19. Their recognized antigens are unknown. The study sequenced cultured CD4+ T cell DNA using the Oncomine TCR Beta short-read assay. One entry per CDR3 protein results from TCRdb running MiXCR on the PCR reads. The data show under 25,000 distinct CDR3 sequences, 60% seen once. The treatment was: roughly 11-day PBMC culture with coronavirus spike peptide pools or control peptides (ViraFEST assay). Sequences were derived from CD4+ T cells from blood, cultured in vitro, sampled after SARS-CoV-2 vaccination. Receptors were obtained from a human donor who received a COVID-19 vaccine.

This clonotype was seen only a few times. The chain joins TRBV25-1 to TRBJ1-2, with 11 bases matching TRBD1. Germline V gene sequence: CDR1 MGHDK, CDR2 SYGVNS. The length of the CDR3 is 13 residues. J lost 8 bases, V lost 8 bases, and 7 bases had no gene match. The CDR3 nucleotides are TGTGCCAGCCGAGGGACAGGGGGTGGCGGCTACACCTTC. This sequence encodes CASRGTGGGGYTF.

The CDR3: CASSFLRSTGELFF. For the CDR3, the DNA is TGTGCCAGCAGCTTTCTCAGAAGCACCGGGGAGCTGTTTTTT. The chain couples TRBV5-4 to TRBJ2-2; D is ambiguous. This CDR3 is 14 amino acids long. Trimming took 2 bases from V and 4 from J, leaving 9 bases between them. Germline-derived CDR1 and CDR2 are SGHNT and YYREEE (reference sequence).

The chain joins TRBV11-2 to TRBJ2-5; 8 positions agree with TRBD2. The ends lost 0 bases at V and 4 bases at J; junction bases unmatched: 1. There are 14 residues in the CDR3. Germline values: CDR1 SGHAT, CDR2 FQNNGV. CDR3 sequence: CASSLDAGGETQYF. The CDR3 DNA is TGTGCCAGCAGCTTAGACGCGGGGGGAGAGACCCAGTACTTC.

The chain couples TRBV18 to TRBJ1-4, with D possibly TRBD1 on 5 matching bases. CDR1 and CDR2 (germline): KGHSH, LQKENI. CDR3 size: 15 residues. V was trimmed by 0 bases and J by 8 bases, leaving 13 bases between them. The CDR3 spells CASSPPEAPGEKLFF. CDR3 in DNA: TGTGCCAGCTCACCACCGGAGGCCCCAGGGGAAAAACTGTTTTTT.

This clonotype has only one observation. This chain uses TRBV12-3 or TRBV12-4 with TRBJ2-2, with 11 bases lining up with TRBD2. V trimming: 2 bases; J trimming: 5 bases; junction bases outside the gene matches: 10. This CDR3 has 18 amino acids. CDR3 nucleotide sequence: TGTGCCAGCAGTTTAAGACTAGCGGGGACAGGACGGACCGGGGAGCTGTTTTTT. This encodes CASSLRLAGTGRTGELFF.

The chain combines TRBV29-1 with TRBJ1-5, with TRBD1 matching 11 bases. Trimming at V came to 4 bases and at J to 6 bases, leaving 5 bases not matched to a gene. CDR3 length: 14 residues. Germline CDR1 reads SQVTM; CDR2 reads ANQGSEA. This chain's CDR3 is CSVASGTGGQPQHF. CDR3 DNA: TGCAGCGTTGCTTCGGGGACAGGGGGTCAGCCCCAGCATTTT.

The table lists this clonotype with a few counts. This chain uses TRBV20-1 with TRBJ1-6; 7 bases align to TRBD1. CDR1 DFQATT and CDR2 SNEGSKA come from the germline V gene (reference sequence). With 6 bases clipped from V and 6 bases from J, the junction kept 5 bases outside the gene matches. The CDR3 totals 13 residues. The CDR3 spells CSAEGAPNSPLHF. In nucleotides, the CDR3 is TGCAGTGCCGAGGGGGCCCCTAATTCACCCCTCCACTTT.

The rearrangement links TRBV30 to TRBJ2-7, with D hard to call. Germline loops: CDR1 GTSNPN, CDR2 SVGIG (reference sequence). Trimming removed 2 bases from V and 0 bases from J, with 8 bases in between. This CDR3 is built from 13 residues. CDR3 sequence reads: CAWSFGSSYEQYF. The DNA for the CDR3 is TGTGCCTGGAGTTTTGGGTCCTCCTACGAGCAGTACTTC.

This chain joins TRBV7-9 and TRBJ1-2; 9 nucleotides line up with TRBD1. The CDR3 has 14 residues. CDR1 and CDR2 from the germline V gene are SEHNR and FQNEAQ (reference sequence). J gave up 1 base and V 3 bases, and 0 bases lay outside the gene matches. The CDR3 coding sequence is TGTGCCAGCAGCTTGGGACAGGGTAACTATGGCTACACCTTC. Translation: CASSLGQGNYGYTF.

The chain recombines TRBV6-1 with TRBJ1-5; D is possibly TRBD1 (5 bases). With 2 bases removed from V and 0 bases from J, the gap between germline ends came to 11 bases. The CDR3 is 16 residues long. Germline values: CDR1 MNHNS, CDR2 SASEGT. In DNA form, the CDR3 reads TGTGCCAGCAGTGAAAAACAGGCATATAGCAATCAGCCCCAGCATTTT. Its protein product is CASSEKQAYSNQPQHF.

This clonotype has more than one count but fewer than ten. The chain links TRBV19 to TRBJ1-6, with 9 bases fitting TRBD1. Germline V gene lookup returns CDR1 LNHDA and CDR2 SQIVND (reference sequence). With V trimmed by 5 bases and J by 13 bases, 9 bases remained unmatched. This CDR3 contains 14 residues. The CDR3 loop reads CASSPRTGVSPLHF. CDR3 bases: TGTGCCAGTAGTCCCCGGACAGGGGTATCGCCCCTCCACTTT.

J is TRBJ2-5 and V is TRBV18; 8 nucleotides align to TRBD1. CDR1 KGHSH and CDR2 LQKENI come from the germline V gene. V dropped 2 bases and J dropped 3; count of bases not matched to a gene: 2. The CDR3 spans 14 residues. CDR3 coding DNA: TGTGCCAGCTCACCAGGACAGGGTGAAGAGACCCAGTACTTC. Amino acid sequence: CASSPGQGEETQYF.